The 17 T cell receptor beta chains below were found in one sample sequenced in a study of cytomegalovirus exposure and HLA in healthy donors. Researchers ran the PCR with 60 Vbeta and 13 Jbeta primers. Clones were sequenced by immunoSEQ multiplex PCR, and TCRdb holds only the in-frame ones, with some missing. The table shows 100,000 or so clones, with about 80% occurring only once. The sequenced sample consisted of PBMCs. Receptors originate from a female donor in good health and CMV-seronegative.

The CDR3 DNA sequence: TGTGCCAGCAGCTCGCGCAGTGCGGCAAGCTACGAGCAGTACTTC. Its translation: CASSSRSAASYEQYF. The V call is TRBV6-6, the J call TRBJ2-7; D remains ambiguous. The CDR3 is 15 amino acids. The V end lost 6 bases, the J end lost 3 bases, and 18 bases lay between the germline ends. From germline, CDR1 is MNHNY and CDR2 SVGAGI (reference sequence).

The J gene is TRBJ1-5, the V gene TRBV7-2; 9 bases are shared with TRBD1. Germline V gives CDR1 SGHTA, CDR2 FQGNSA. CDR3 length: 17 residues. V was pared by 5 bases and J by 4 bases, with 12 bases of the junction left unmatched. In nucleotides, the CDR3 is TGTGCCAGCAGCGCCGCTCTGACCGGGACAGGGAATCAGCCCCAGCATTTT. Translation: CASSAALTGTGNQPQHF.

The gene calls are TRBV5-1 and TRBJ2-5; 8 bases line up with TRBD2. This CDR3 comprises 14 residues. V shed 5 bases, J shed 0 bases, and the junction held 3 bases outside the gene matches. Germline V gene lookup returns CDR1 SGHRS and CDR2 YFSETQ. CDR3 nucleotide sequence: TGCGCCAGCAGTACGGGGGGGTACCAAGAGACCCAGTACTTC. Protein sequence: CASSTGGYQETQYF. Full variable domain (remainder filled in from reference TRBV5-1 and TRBJ2-5): KAGVTQTPRYLIKTRGQQVTLSCSPISGHRSVSWYQQTPGQGLQFLFEYFSETQRNKGNFPGRFSGRQFSNSRSEMNVSTLELGDSALYLCASSTGGYQETQYFGPGTRLLVL.

This chain connects TRBV10-3 to TRBJ2-3, with 11 bases that match TRBD2. The CDR3 runs to 15 residues. The J segment lost 3 bases and the V segment lost 7 bases, leaving 6 bases of the junction unmatched. CDR1 and CDR2 (germline): ENHRY, SYGVKD. CDR3 DNA sequence: TGTGCCATCATTAGCGGGGGGGCCTCGACAGATACGCAGTATTTT. As protein: CAIISGGASTDTQYF.

The rearrangement uses TRBV7-8 and TRBJ1-2; a weak D match, TRBD1 (6 bases). CDR3 length equals 14 residues. Germline CDR1 SGHVS, CDR2 FQNEAQ. V was pared by 5 bases and J by 4 bases, with 14 bases between. CDR3 sequence reads: CASSLRQATYGYTF. The DNA of the CDR3 is TGTGCCAGCAGCCTCCGACAGGCTACCTATGGCTACACCTTC.

The genes are TRBV29-1 and TRBJ2-3; 8 positions agree with TRBD2. The CDR3 covers 13 residues. The ends lost 5 bases at V and 2 bases at J; junction bases unmatched: 3. Germline V gene lookup returns CDR1 SQVTM and CDR2 ANQGSEA. Here the CDR3 reads CSVSGGTTDTQYF. The CDR3 DNA sequence: TGCAGCGTTAGCGGGGGCACCACAGATACGCAGTATTTT.

J is TRBJ2-3 and V is TRBV5-1, with 7 bases that match TRBD2. V was clipped by 7 bases and J by 7 bases; unmatched bases: 6. The germline V gene encodes CDR1 SGHRS and CDR2 YFSETQ. The CDR3 runs 12 residues. The chain's CDR3 is CASSDGGNTQYF. CDR3 bases: TGCGCCAGCTCCGACGGGGGGAATACGCAGTATTTT. Drawing the rest from reference TRBV5-1 and TRBJ2-3, the complete variable domain is KAGVTQTPRYLIKTRGQQVTLSCSPISGHRSVSWYQQTPGQGLQFLFEYFSETQRNKGNFPGRFSGRQFSNSRSEMNVSTLELGDSALYLCASSDGGNTQYFGPGTRLTVL.

The V gene is TRBV7-2, the J gene TRBJ2-3; TRBD2 agrees at 8 bases. This CDR3 spans 15 amino acids. The germline gives CDR1 SGHTA, CDR2 FQGNSA. The junction had 5 bases not matched to a gene; V was cut back by 1 base and J by 5 bases. DNA for the CDR3: TGTGCCAGCAGCTTAGAGGGACTAGTGGTAGATACGCAGTATTTT. Translated: CASSLEGLVVDTQYF.

This clone was picked up one time. The chain links TRBV30 to TRBJ2-3; 9 nucleotides align to TRBD2. With 4 bases clipped from V and 5 bases from J, the junction kept 10 bases outside the gene matches. The germline V gene has CDR1 GTSNPN and CDR2 SVGIG (reference sequence). The CDR3 runs to 15 residues. The CDR3 DNA reads TGTGCCTGGATGGGGGGCGGGGGGGTGAGAGATACGCAGTATTTT. It encodes CAWMGGGGVRDTQYF. The entire variable domain, with the rest obtained from reference TRBV30 and TRBJ2-3, is as follows: SQTIHQWPATLVQPVGSPLSLECTVEGTSNPNLYWYRQAAGRGLQLLFYSVGIGQISSEVPQNLSASRPQDRQFILSSKKLLLSDSGFYLCAWMGGGGVRDTQYFGPGTRLTVL.

DNA of the CDR3: TGTGCCAGCAGTCACCCTACCTCCCATGCGGGGAAAGAGACCCAGTACTTC. This sequence encodes CASSHPTSHAGKETQYF. The gene calls are TRBV9 and TRBJ2-5; the D gene is possibly TRBD2 (6 bases). CDR1 SGDLS and CDR2 YYNGEE come from the germline V gene. Between the trimmed V and J ends, which lost 5 bases and 3 bases, there was a span of 23 bases. The CDR3 consists of 17 residues. The full variable domain, its missing parts supplied by reference TRBV9 and TRBJ2-5, is DSGVTQTPKHLITATGQRVTLRCSPRSGDLSVYWYQQSLDQGLQFLIQYYNGEERAKGNILERFSAQQFPDLHSELNLSSLELGDSALYFCASSHPTSHAGKETQYFGPGTRLLVL.

The rearrangement links TRBV2 to TRBJ1-6, with 10 bases identical to TRBD1. The CDR3 covers 19 residues. V lost 6 bases and J lost 5; bases outside the gene matches: 16. Germline CDR1 reads SNHLY; CDR2 reads FYNNEI. DNA for the CDR3: TGTGCCAGCAGCGTTCCGGGACAGGGGACCCCCAGGGATAATTCACCCCTCCACTTT. Residues: CASSVPGQGTPRDNSPLHF.

The V gene is TRBV2, the J gene TRBJ1-1, with D possibly being TRBD1 (5 bases). The length of the CDR3 is 12 residues. V was pared by 8 bases and J by 7 bases, with 14 bases between. CDR1 SNHLY and CDR2 FYNNEI come from the germline V gene. DNA for the CDR3: TGTGCCAGCGGTCCCGAAGGGGTTGAAGCTTTCTTT. It encodes CASGPEGVEAFF.

This chain uses TRBV5-1 with TRBJ2-7, with D unresolved. The ends were cut back, 1 base at V and 5 bases at J, with 16 bases in the middle. This CDR3 contains 15 residues. Germline CDR1 and CDR2: SGHRS and YFSETQ. The CDR3 DNA sequence: TGCGCCAGCAGCTTGAACTCCGCCAATGTGAACGAGCAGTACTTC. It specifies CASSLNSANVNEQYF. The whole variable domain, filled in from reference TRBV5-1 and TRBJ2-7, reads KAGVTQTPRYLIKTRGQQVTLSCSPISGHRSVSWYQQTPGQGLQFLFEYFSETQRNKGNFPGRFSGRQFSNSRSEMNVSTLELGDSALYLCASSLNSANVNEQYFGPGTRLTVT.

This rearrangement joins TRBV5-4 to TRBJ2-7; no reliable D call. Germline CDR1 and CDR2: SGHNT and YYREEE (reference sequence). V was cut by 0 bases and J by 2 bases, with 3 bases left in between. The CDR3 sequence is 12 residues long. The CDR3 is CASSLDTYEQYF. The DNA of the CDR3 is TGTGCCAGCAGCTTGGACACCTACGAGCAGTACTTC.

The chain uses TRBV4-3 and TRBJ1-5; D is possibly TRBD1 (5 bases). The length of the CDR3 is 15 residues. Deletions cut 0 bases from V and 4 bases from J, with 10 bases between. Germline assignment: CDR1 LGHNA and CDR2 YSLEER. CDR3 sequence reads: CASSQDGTENQPQHF. CDR3 DNA: TGCGCCAGCAGCCAAGATGGGACTGAAAATCAGCCCCAGCATTTT.

The chain employs TRBV19 and TRBJ1-1; D unresolved. The CDR3 runs 13 residues. Germline CDR1 reads LNHDA; CDR2 reads SQIVND (reference sequence). Between the trimmed V and J ends, which lost 5 bases and 5 bases, there was a span of 12 bases. In DNA form, the CDR3 reads TGTGCCAGTAGTTCCACGCGAGGGACTGAAGCTTTCTTT. It encodes CASSSTRGTEAFF.

This sequence joins TRBV6-1 and TRBJ1-3; D perhaps matches TRBD1 (6 bases). The germline V gene has CDR1 MNHNS and CDR2 SASEGT. CDR3 length: 15 amino acids. V lost 2 bases, J lost 0 bases, and 8 bases lay in between. The CDR3 loop reads CASSETGSSGNTIYF. CDR3 nucleotide sequence: TGTGCCAGCAGTGAAACAGGGAGCTCTGGAAACACCATATATTTT.